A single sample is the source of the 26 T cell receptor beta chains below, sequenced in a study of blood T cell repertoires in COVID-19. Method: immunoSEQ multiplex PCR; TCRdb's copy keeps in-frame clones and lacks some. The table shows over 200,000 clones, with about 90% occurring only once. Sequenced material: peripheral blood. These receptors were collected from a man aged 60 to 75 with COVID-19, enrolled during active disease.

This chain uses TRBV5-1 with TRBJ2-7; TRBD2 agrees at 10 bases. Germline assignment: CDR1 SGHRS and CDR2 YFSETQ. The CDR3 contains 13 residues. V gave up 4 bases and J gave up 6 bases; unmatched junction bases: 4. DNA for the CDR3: TGCGCCAGCAGCGGGGGACTAGCGCCCGAGCAGTACTTC. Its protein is CASSGGLAPEQYF.

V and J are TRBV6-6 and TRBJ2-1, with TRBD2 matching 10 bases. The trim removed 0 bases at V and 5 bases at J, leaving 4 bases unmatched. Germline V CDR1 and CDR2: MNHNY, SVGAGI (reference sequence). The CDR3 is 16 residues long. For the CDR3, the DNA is TGTGCCAGCAGTTACTCGGGAGCGGGGGGGCACAATGAGCAGTTCTTC. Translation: CASSYSGAGGHNEQFF.

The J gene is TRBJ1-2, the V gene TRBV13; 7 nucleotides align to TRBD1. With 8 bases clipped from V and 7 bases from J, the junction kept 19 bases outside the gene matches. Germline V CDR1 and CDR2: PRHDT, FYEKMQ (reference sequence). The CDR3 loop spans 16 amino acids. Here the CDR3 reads CASSLGGGTVTGGYTF. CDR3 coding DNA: TGTGCCAGCTCCTTGGGCGGTGGGACAGTCACAGGTGGCTACACCTTC.

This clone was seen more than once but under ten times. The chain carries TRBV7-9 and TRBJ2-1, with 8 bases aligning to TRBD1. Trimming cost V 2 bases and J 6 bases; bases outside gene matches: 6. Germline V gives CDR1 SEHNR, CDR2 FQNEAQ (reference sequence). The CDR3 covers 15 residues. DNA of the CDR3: TGTGCCAGCAGCTTACGACAGGGGAGTGCCAATGAGCAGTTCTTC. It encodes CASSLRQGSANEQFF. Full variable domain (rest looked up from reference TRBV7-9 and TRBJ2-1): DTGVSQNPRHKITKRGQNVTFRCDPISEHNRLYWYRQTLGQGPEFLTYFQNEAQLEKSRLLSDRFSAERPKGSFSTLEIQRTEQGDSAMYLCASSLRQGSANEQFFGPGTRLTVL.

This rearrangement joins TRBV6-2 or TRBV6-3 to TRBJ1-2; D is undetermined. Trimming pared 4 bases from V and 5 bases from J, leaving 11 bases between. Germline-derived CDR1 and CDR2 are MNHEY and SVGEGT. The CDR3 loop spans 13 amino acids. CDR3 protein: CASSWEDLYGYTF. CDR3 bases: TGTGCCAGCAGTTGGGAGGACCTTTATGGCTACACCTTC.

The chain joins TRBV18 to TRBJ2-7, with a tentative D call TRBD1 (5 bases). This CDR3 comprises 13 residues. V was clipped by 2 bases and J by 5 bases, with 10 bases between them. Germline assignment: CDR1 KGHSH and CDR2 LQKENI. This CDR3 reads CASSPRGSNEQYF. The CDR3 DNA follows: TGTGCCAGCTCACCAAGGGGTAGCAACGAGCAGTACTTC.

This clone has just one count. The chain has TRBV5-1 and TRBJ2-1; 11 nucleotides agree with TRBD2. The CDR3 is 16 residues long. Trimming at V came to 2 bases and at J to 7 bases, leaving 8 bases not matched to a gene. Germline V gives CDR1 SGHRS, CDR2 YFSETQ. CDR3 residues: CASSLFSGGAGNEQFF. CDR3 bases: TGCGCCAGCAGCTTATTTAGCGGGGGGGCTGGAAATGAGCAGTTCTTC.

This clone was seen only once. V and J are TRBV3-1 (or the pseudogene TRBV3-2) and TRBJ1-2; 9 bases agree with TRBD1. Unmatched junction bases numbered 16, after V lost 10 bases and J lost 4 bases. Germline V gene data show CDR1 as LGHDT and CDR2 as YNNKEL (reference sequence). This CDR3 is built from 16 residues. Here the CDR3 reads CATTPYRDRDPYGYTF. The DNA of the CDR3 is TGTGCCACGACACCCTACCGGGACAGGGATCCCTATGGCTACACCTTC.

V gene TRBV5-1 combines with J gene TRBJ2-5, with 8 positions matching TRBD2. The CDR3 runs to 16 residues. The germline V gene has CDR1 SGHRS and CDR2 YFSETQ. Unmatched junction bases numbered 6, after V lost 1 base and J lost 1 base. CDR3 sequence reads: CASSLRLAGPQETQYF. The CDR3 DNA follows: TGCGCCAGCAGCTTGAGGCTAGCGGGCCCCCAAGAGACCCAGTACTTC.

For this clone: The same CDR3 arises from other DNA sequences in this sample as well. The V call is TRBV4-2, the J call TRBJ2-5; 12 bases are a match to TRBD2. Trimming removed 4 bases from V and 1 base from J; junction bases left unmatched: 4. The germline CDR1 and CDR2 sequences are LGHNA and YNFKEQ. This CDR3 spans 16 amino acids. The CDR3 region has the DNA TGTGCCAGCAGCCGTGGGACTAGCGGGTTCCAAGAGACCCAGTACTTC. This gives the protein CASSRGTSGFQETQYF.

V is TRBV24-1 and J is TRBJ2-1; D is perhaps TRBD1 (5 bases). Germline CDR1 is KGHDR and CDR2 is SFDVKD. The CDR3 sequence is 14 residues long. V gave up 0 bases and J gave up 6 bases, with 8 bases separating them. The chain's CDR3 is CATSDLGRVNEQFF. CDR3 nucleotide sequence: TGTGCCACCAGTGATTTGGGCAGGGTCAATGAGCAGTTCTTC.

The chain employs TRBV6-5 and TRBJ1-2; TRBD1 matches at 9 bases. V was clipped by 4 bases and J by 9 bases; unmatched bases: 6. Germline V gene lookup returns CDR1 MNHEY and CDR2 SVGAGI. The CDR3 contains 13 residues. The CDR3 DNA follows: TGTGCCAGCAGTTGGACAGGGGATAGTAGCTACACCTTC. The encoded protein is CASSWTGDSSYTF.

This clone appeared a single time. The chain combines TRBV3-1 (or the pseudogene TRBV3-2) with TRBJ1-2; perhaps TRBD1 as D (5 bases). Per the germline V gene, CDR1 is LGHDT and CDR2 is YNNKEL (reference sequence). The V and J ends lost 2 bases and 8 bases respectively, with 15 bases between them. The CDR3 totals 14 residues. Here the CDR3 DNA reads TGTGCCAGCAGCCAAAGACCGGGGGGTGTGGGCTACACCTTC. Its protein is CASSQRPGGVGYTF.

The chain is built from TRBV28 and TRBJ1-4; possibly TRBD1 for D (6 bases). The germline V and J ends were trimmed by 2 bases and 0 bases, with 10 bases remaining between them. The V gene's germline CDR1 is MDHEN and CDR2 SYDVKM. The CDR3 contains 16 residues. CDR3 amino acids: CASSLGGRSTNEKLFF. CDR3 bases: TGTGCCAGCAGTTTAGGGGGCCGCTCAACTAATGAAAAACTGTTTTTT.

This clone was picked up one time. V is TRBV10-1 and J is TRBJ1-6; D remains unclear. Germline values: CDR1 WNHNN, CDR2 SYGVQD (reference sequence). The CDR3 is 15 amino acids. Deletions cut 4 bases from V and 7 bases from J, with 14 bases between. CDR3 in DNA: TGCGCCAGCAGTGTTTCGGGGTCGGGAAATTCACCCCTCCACTTT. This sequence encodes CASSVSGSGNSPLHF.

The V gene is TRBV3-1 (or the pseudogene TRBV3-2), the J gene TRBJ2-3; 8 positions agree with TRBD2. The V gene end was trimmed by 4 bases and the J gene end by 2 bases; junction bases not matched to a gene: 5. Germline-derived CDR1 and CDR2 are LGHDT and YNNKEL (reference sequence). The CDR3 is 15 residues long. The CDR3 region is CASSLGGGNTDTQYF. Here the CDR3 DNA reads TGTGCCAGCAGCCTAGGCGGGGGGAACACAGATACGCAGTATTTT.

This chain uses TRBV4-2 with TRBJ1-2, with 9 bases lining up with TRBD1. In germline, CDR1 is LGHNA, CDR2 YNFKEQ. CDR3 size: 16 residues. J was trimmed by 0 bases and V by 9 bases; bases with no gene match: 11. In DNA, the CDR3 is TGTGCCAGTTTCCCGGGACAGGGACCCTCTAACTATGGCTACACCTTC. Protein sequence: CASFPGQGPSNYGYTF.

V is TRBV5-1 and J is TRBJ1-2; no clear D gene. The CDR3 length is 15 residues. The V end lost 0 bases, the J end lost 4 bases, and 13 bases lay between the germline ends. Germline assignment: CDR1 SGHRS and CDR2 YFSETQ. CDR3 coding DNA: TGCGCCAGCAGCTTGGATTCCTCAAGCTTCTATGGCTACACCTTC. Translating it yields CASSLDSSSFYGYTF.

CDR3 bases: TGTGCCAGCAGCTCCTTGCTAGGGGGACAGGGAACTGAAGCTTTCTTT. Encoded protein: CASSSLLGGQGTEAFF. V and J are TRBV28 and TRBJ1-1, with 9 bases lining up with TRBD1. This CDR3 has 16 residues. Per germline, CDR1 MDHEN and CDR2 SYDVKM. With 6 bases clipped from V and 5 bases from J, the junction kept 13 bases outside the gene matches.

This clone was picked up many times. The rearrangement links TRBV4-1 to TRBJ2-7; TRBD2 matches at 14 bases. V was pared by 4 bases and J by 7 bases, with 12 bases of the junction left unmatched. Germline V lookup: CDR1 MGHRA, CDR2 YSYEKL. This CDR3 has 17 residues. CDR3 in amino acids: CASSRGLAGGLGKEQYF. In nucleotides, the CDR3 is TGCGCCAGCAGCCGCGGACTAGCGGGGGGACTGGGGAAGGAGCAGTACTTC.

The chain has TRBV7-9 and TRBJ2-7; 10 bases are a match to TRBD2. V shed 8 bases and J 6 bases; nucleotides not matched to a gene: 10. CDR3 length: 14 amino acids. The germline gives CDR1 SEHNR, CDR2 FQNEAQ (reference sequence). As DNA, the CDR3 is TGTGCCAGCTCTAAAAGCGGGAGGGCCAGCGAGCAGTACTTC. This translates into CASSKSGRASEQYF.

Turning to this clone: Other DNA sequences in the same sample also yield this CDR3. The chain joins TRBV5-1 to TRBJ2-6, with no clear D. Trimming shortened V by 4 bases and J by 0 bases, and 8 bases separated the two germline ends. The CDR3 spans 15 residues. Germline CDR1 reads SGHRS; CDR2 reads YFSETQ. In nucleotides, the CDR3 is TGCGCCAGCAGCCTACCCTCCTCTGGGGCCAACGTCCTGACTTTC. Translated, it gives CASSLPSSGANVLTF.

Here the CDR3 DNA reads TGTGCCAGCAGCCCGCGCGGGCATGACACTGAAGCTTTCTTT. Translated: CASSPRGHDTEAFF. The chain is built from TRBV11-2 and TRBJ1-1; D is ambiguous. This CDR3 has 14 residues. Trimming took off 5 bases at V and 3 bases at J, with 13 bases between the two ends. Germline-derived CDR1 and CDR2 are SGHAT and FQNNGV.

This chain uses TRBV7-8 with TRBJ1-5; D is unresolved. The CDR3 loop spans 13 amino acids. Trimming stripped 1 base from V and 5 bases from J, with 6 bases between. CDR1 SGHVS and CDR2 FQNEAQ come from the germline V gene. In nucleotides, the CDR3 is TGTGCCAGCAGCTTAGTTCCGGATCAGCCCCAGCATTTT. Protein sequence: CASSLVPDQPQHF.

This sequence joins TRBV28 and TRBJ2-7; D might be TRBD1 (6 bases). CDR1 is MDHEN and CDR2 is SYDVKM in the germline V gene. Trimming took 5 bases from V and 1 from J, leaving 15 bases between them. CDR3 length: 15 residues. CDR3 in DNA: TGTGCCAGCAGTCCGGTGACAGGCCTATCCTACGAGCAGTACTTC. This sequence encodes CASSPVTGLSYEQYF. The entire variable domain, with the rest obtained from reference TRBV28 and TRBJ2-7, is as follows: DVKVTQSSRYLVKRTGEKVFLECVQDMDHENMFWYRQDPGLGLRLIYFSYDVKMKEKGDIPEGYSVSREKKERFSLILESASTNQTSMYLCASSPVTGLSYEQYFGPGTRLTVT.

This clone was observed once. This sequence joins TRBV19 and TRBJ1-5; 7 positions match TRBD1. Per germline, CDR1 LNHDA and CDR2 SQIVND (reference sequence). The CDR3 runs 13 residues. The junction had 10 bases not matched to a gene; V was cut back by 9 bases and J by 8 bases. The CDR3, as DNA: TGTGCCAGCAATGACAGGGCAATCGAGCCCCAGCATTTT. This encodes CASNDRAIEPQHF.